This TCR beta chain appears in the sequencing data of a study of blood T cell repertoires in COVID-19. Turning to the study itself: Sites across the United States, Italy and Spain contributed samples from acute and convalescent COVID-19. Nucleic acid was either cDNA or gDNA, and it came from T cells, B-cell-depleted T cells, or PBMCs.

As handled by the study authors: Scientists estimated how many nucleated cells there were by amplifying reference gene primers. The method was immunoSEQ multiplex PCR; TCRdb's version includes in-frame clones alone and lacks a portion of them. Clone size and the V and J calls come from that table; the DNA yielded D and trimming. The sample lists hundreds of thousands of clones, 60% to 75% seen once, with more than 2.5% in the top ten. The V gene's germline CDR1 is LNHDA and CDR2 SQIVND (reference sequence). The CDR3 totals 14 residues. Trimming cost V 0 bases and J 10 bases, with 12 bases left between them.

The chain joins TRBV19 to TRBJ2-2; no firm D call. The source is a woman older than 75 with acute or convalescent COVID-19. The sample was peripheral blood. CDR3 DNA sequence: TGTGCCAGTAGTATAGATCTATTGAGTTTGGAGCTGTTTTTT. Its translation is CASSIDLLSLELFF.